This TCR beta chain was captured by sequencing in a study of T cells in Graves' hyperthyroidism and ophthalmopathy. Study-level information: Pretreatment peripheral blood was obtained at initial diagnosis.

Overall study results and limits: From stable hyperthyroidism, ophthalmopathy was separated by a 13 V-J model.

TCR beta CDR3 regions were amplified from RNA. RT-PCR in the first round (using the HTBI primer set) targeted the TCR CDR3. TCRdb analysed the multiplex PCR reads with MiXCR anew, one entry per CDR3 protein. The sample records roughly 280,000 distinct CDR3 sequences, over 15% being singletons. Criteria for exclusion of patients were uncontrolled infection, other autoimmune disease, pregnancy or lactation. Clinicians diagnosed patients from clinical symptoms, serum thyroxine and TRAb, thyroid ultrasound and orbital computed tomography. The CDR3 spans 15 residues. Trimming removed 7 bases from V and 3 bases from J, with 19 bases in between. CDR1 and CDR2 (germline): MDHEN, SYDVKM. This clonotype appeared many times. Its specificity is unknown.

This chain connects TRBV28 to TRBJ2-7; the D is unclear. Sequencing input: blood. The TCR was taken from a woman aged 55-75 years with Graves' ophthalmopathy. The CDR3 DNA reads as TGTGCCAGCAATGAATTTTTGGGAAACAGCTACGAGCAGTACTTC. It encodes CASNEFLGNSYEQYF.